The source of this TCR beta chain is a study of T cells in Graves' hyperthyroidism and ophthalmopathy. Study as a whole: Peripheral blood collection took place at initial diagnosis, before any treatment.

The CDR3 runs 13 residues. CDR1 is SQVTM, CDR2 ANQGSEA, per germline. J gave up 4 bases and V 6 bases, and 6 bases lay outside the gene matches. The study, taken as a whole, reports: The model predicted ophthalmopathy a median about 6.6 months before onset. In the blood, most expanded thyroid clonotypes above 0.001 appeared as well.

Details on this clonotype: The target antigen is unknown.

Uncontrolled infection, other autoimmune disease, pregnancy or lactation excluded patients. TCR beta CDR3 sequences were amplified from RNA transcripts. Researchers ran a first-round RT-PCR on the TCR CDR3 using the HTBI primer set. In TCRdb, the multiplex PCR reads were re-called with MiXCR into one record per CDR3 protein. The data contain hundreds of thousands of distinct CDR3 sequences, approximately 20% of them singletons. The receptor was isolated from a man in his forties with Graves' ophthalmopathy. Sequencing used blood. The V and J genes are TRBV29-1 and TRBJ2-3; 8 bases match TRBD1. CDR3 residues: CSVTVTGADTQYF. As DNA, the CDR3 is TGCAGCGTGACGGTGACAGGGGCAGATACGCAGTATTTT.